The 30 T cell receptor beta chains below were found in one sample sequenced in a study of STAT5B mutations in CD4+ large granular lymphocyte leukemia. Assay: immunoSEQ multiplex PCR; the TCRdb copy retains only in-frame clones and omits some. The table has about 38,000 clones, about 80% seen once. Sequencing was performed on CD4+ T cells from blood buffy coats. These TCRs come from a human donor in good health.

This clone was observed once. This chain connects TRBV27 to TRBJ2-5; D is possibly TRBD1 (5 bases). Gene TRBJ2-7 matches the end of the DNA better, so the J call may be wrong. The CDR3 spans 13 residues. CDR1 is MNHEY, CDR2 SMNVEV, per germline (reference sequence). This CDR3 is CASSLQATYEQYF. In nucleotides, the CDR3 is TGTGCCAGCAGTCTACAGGCGACATACGAGCAGTACTTC.

This clone was observed a handful of times. The chain employs TRBV11-1 and TRBJ1-1; TRBD1 aligns across 8 bases. This CDR3 has 15 residues. V dropped 7 bases and J dropped 5; count of bases not matched to a gene: 12. CDR1 and CDR2 from the germline V gene are SGHAT and FQDESV (reference sequence). CDR3 residues: CASMRAGGDGTEAFF. CDR3 DNA sequence: TGTGCCAGCATGCGGGCAGGGGGCGACGGGACTGAAGCTTTCTTT. Supplemented by reference TRBV11-1 and TRBJ1-1, the full variable domain reads EAEVAQSPRYKITEKSQAVAFWCDPISGHATLYWYRQILGQGPELLVQFQDESVVDDSQLPKDRFSAERLKGVDSTLKIQPAELGDSAMYLCASMRAGGDGTEAFFGQGTRLTVV.

V usage is TRBV19 and J usage is TRBJ1-5, with 8 bases fitting TRBD1. The CDR3 consists of 15 residues. The trim removed 4 bases at V and 3 bases at J, leaving 5 bases unmatched. CDR1 is LNHDA, CDR2 SQIVND, per germline (reference sequence). CDR3 coding DNA: TGTGCCAGTAGTAAGGGACAGGTTCCCAATCAGCCCCAGCATTTT. It encodes CASSKGQVPNQPQHF.

The V gene is TRBV6-1, the J gene TRBJ2-2; 11 bases are shared with TRBD2. Germline CDR1 MNHNS, CDR2 SASEGT. V shed 7 bases, J shed 5 bases, and the junction held 6 bases outside the gene matches. The CDR3 loop spans 15 amino acids. As DNA, the CDR3 is TGTGCCAGCATTGTTAGCGGGGGGGCGACCGGGGAGCTGTTTTTT. This encodes CASIVSGGATGELFF.

This clone appeared once. This sequence joins TRBV19 and TRBJ2-3; unclear D gene. Per the germline V gene, CDR1 is LNHDA and CDR2 is SQIVND (reference sequence). The CDR3 consists of 14 residues. Trimming shortened V by 8 bases and J by 4 bases, and 16 bases separated the two germline ends. Here the CDR3 reads CASSPTSLSDTQYF. The CDR3 DNA reads as TGTGCCAGTTCCCCAACATCCCTATCAGATACGCAGTATTTT.

This clone has a single count. The V call is TRBV5-6, the J call TRBJ2-7, with a possible D match to TRBD1 (5 bases). CDR1 SGHDT and CDR2 YYEEEE come from the germline V gene. V gave up 0 bases and J gave up 0 bases, with 10 bases separating them. The CDR3 spans 15 residues. The CDR3 loop is CASSLGWGFSYEQYF. CDR3 coding DNA: TGTGCCAGCAGCTTGGGGTGGGGCTTCTCCTACGAGCAGTACTTC.

This rearrangement joins TRBV18 to TRBJ1-2; TRBD1 might be the D (6 bases). The germline V and J ends were trimmed by 2 bases and 1 base, with 8 bases remaining between them. The length of the CDR3 is 14 residues. CDR1 KGHSH and CDR2 LQKENI come from the germline V gene. The CDR3 sequence: CASSPDRSNYGYTF. In DNA form, the CDR3 reads TGTGCCAGCTCACCAGACAGGAGTAACTATGGCTACACCTTC. The variable domain in full, with the rest retrieved from reference TRBV18 and TRBJ1-2, is NAGVMQNPRHLVRRRGQEARLRCSPMKGHSHVYWYRQLPEEGLKFMVYLQKENIIDESGMPKERFSAEFPKEGPSILRIQQVVRGDSAAYFCASSPDRSNYGYTFGSGTRLTVV.

The genes are TRBV7-8 and TRBJ1-3; 7 nucleotides align to TRBD1. V shed 5 bases, J shed 2 bases, and the junction held 3 bases outside the gene matches. The germline V gene has CDR1 SGHVS and CDR2 FQNEAQ. CDR3 size: 14 residues. This CDR3 is CASSPQGAGNTIYF. The CDR3 nucleotides read TGTGCCAGCAGCCCGCAGGGGGCTGGAAACACCATATATTTT.

The rearrangement links TRBV5-1 to TRBJ2-2; 10 nucleotides agree with TRBD1. In germline, CDR1 is SGHRS, CDR2 YFSETQ. The CDR3 runs to 15 residues. Germline trimming cut 4 bases from V and 5 bases from J; bases unmatched to any gene: 5. CDR3 in amino acids: CASSGTGAGTGELFF. The CDR3 nucleotides read TGCGCCAGCAGCGGGACAGGGGCCGGGACCGGGGAGCTGTTTTTT.

V usage is TRBV5-1 and J usage is TRBJ2-5; D perhaps matches TRBD1 (6 bases). There are 14 residues in the CDR3. V lost 3 bases, J lost 1 base, and 10 bases lay in between. Germline V gene lookup returns CDR1 SGHRS and CDR2 YFSETQ. The CDR3: CASSSDSVQETQYF. In DNA, the CDR3 is TGCGCCAGCAGCTCGGACAGTGTCCAAGAGACCCAGTACTTC.

V is TRBV7-2 and J is TRBJ1-5, with TRBD1 matching 9 bases. Germline CDR1 SGHTA, CDR2 FQGNSA. V was pared by 3 bases and J by 6 bases, with 9 bases of the junction left unmatched. The CDR3 length is 16 residues. The CDR3 DNA follows: TGTGCCAGCAGCTTCACCGGGACAGGGATCTCTCAGCCCCAGCATTTT. It codes for CASSFTGTGISQPQHF.

The chain joins TRBV9 to TRBJ2-3, with 7 positions matching TRBD2. The V segment lost 0 bases and the J segment 2 bases; nucleotides outside the gene matches: 9. CDR1 SGDLS and CDR2 YYNGEE come from the germline V gene. This CDR3 is 17 amino acids long. The CDR3 DNA reads as TGTGCCAGCAGCGTAGCCGGGCGGGGGTATTCCACAGATACGCAGTATTTT. Translating gives CASSVAGRGYSTDTQYF.

This clone was detected once. The chain carries TRBV5-1 and TRBJ2-5; 13 nucleotides agree with TRBD2. The germline gives CDR1 SGHRS, CDR2 YFSETQ. The length of the CDR3 is 19 residues. The junction had 10 bases not matched to a gene; V was cut back by 0 bases and J by 2 bases. CDR3 sequence: CASSLAPLRLAGGQETQYF. DNA of the CDR3: TGCGCCAGCAGCTTGGCGCCCCTCCGACTAGCGGGGGGTCAAGAGACCCAGTACTTC.

The CDR3: CASSNPRTWRGQETQYF. CDR3 bases: TGTGCCAGCAGCAATCCAAGAACCTGGCGGGGCCAAGAGACCCAGTACTTC. This chain uses TRBV21-1 with TRBJ2-5; no check of the table's D call, TRBD2, against the DNA was made. TRBV21-1 is designated a pseudogene. The CDR3 runs 17 residues.

The CDR3 sequence: CASNSDRYGYTF. DNA for the CDR3: TGTGCCAGCAATTCGGACCGTTATGGCTACACCTTC. The J gene is TRBJ1-2, the V gene TRBV28, with no clear D. This CDR3 region has 12 residues. Germline-derived CDR1 and CDR2 are MDHEN and SYDVKM. With 7 bases removed from V and 5 bases from J, the gap between germline ends came to 11 bases.

CDR3 sequence: CASSLGAGMETQYF. The CDR3 region has the DNA TGTGCCAGCAGCTTAGGGGCAGGGATGGAGACCCAGTACTTC. This sequence joins TRBV7-6 and TRBJ2-5; maybe TRBD1 (5 bases). V was clipped by 1 base and J by 5 bases, with 11 bases between them. The CDR3 spans 14 residues. The V gene's germline CDR1 is SGHVS and CDR2 FNYEAQ.

The J gene is TRBJ1-3, the V gene TRBV2, with D possibly TRBD1 on 6 matching bases. This CDR3 has 17 residues. Germline V gives CDR1 SNHLY, CDR2 FYNNEI. V was pared by 4 bases and J by 0 bases, with 16 bases between. CDR3 bases: TGTGCCAGCAGTGTAGGAAGGGGGATATACTCTGGAAACACCATATATTTT. Its protein is CASSVGRGIYSGNTIYF.

The gene calls are TRBV29-1 and TRBJ2-5; D call uncertain. Looked up from germline, CDR1 is SQVTM and CDR2 is ANQGSEA. The CDR3 covers 14 residues. V lost 4 bases and J 1 base, leaving 13 bases between the germline ends. The CDR3 DNA follows: TGCAGCGTTGGTACTCCGACGGTCCAAGAGACCCAGTACTTC. This sequence encodes CSVGTPTVQETQYF.

This clone was recorded once. The J gene is TRBJ2-2, the V gene TRBV19, with D perhaps matching TRBD1 (5 bases). Per the germline V gene, CDR1 is LNHDA and CDR2 is SQIVND (reference sequence). The CDR3 extends over 13 amino acids. V lost 6 bases to trimming and J lost 9 bases, with 14 bases between them. The CDR3 DNA follows: TGTGCCAGTAGGGACCAGGGTGCCCGGGAGCTGTTTTTT. This translates into CASRDQGARELFF.

The chain has TRBV18 and TRBJ1-1; D is uncertain. Trimming cost V 4 bases and J 0 bases, with 6 bases left between them. CDR1 is KGHSH and CDR2 is LQKENI in the germline V gene. The CDR3 is 13 amino acids. This CDR3 reads CASSLALNTEAFF. The CDR3 bases are TGTGCCAGCTCACTCGCATTGAACACTGAAGCTTTCTTT. The whole variable domain, remainder taken from reference TRBV18 and TRBJ1-1, is NAGVMQNPRHLVRRRGQEARLRCSPMKGHSHVYWYRQLPEEGLKFMVYLQKENIIDESGMPKERFSAEFPKEGPSILRIQQVVRGDSAAYFCASSLALNTEAFFGQGTRLTVV.

CDR3 loop: CASSEGPGSYGYTF. The CDR3 region has the DNA TGTGCCAGCAGTGAAGGGCCCGGGAGCTATGGCTACACCTTC. The rearrangement uses TRBV6-1 and TRBJ1-2; D unresolved. CDR1 is MNHNS, CDR2 SASEGT, per germline. V was clipped by 1 base and J by 4 bases, with 10 bases between them. The CDR3 has 14 amino acids.

Regarding this clone: A read error may account for a junction end that differs from germline. The V and J genes are TRBV10-3 and TRBJ2-7; the match to TRBD2 covers 8 bases. CDR1 and CDR2 (germline): ENHRY, SYGVKD. The CDR3 consists of 16 residues. CDR3 bases: TGTACCATCAGTCGTGCGGCGAGCGGGAGTTTCTACGAGCAGTACTTC. This sequence encodes CTISRAASGSFYEQYF.

The chain couples TRBV11-2 to TRBJ2-5; maybe TRBD1 (5 bases). The V gene lost 2 bases and the J gene lost 7 bases, with 23 bases spanning the gap. There are 17 residues in the CDR3. The V gene's germline CDR1 is SGHAT and CDR2 FQNNGV. The CDR3 spells CASSLFGFSGRQGTQYF. CDR3 in DNA: TGTGCCAGCAGCTTATTTGGCTTCTCGGGCAGGCAGGGGACCCAGTACTTC.

The chain has TRBV7-9 and TRBJ2-7, with TRBD1 matching over 7 bases. The CDR3 loop spans 16 amino acids. V was clipped by 1 base and J by 2 bases; unmatched bases: 8. Per the germline V gene, CDR1 is SEHNR and CDR2 is FQNEAQ (reference sequence). The CDR3 DNA reads as TGTGCCAGCAGCTTAGATTCTAGGGGGCGTACCTACGAGCAGTACTTC. Residues: CASSLDSRGRTYEQYF.

The CDR3 region has the DNA TGTGCCAGCAGCCCAAGACTAGCGGGGAATACGCAGTATTTT. Protein: CASSPRLAGNTQYF. The chain has TRBV7-2 and TRBJ2-3; TRBD2 matches 11 bases. The CDR3 runs to 14 residues. Germline V CDR1 and CDR2: SGHTA, FQGNSA. The trim removed 5 bases at V and 7 bases at J, leaving 5 bases unmatched.

The chain carries TRBV6-5 and TRBJ2-3; D is unresolved. The V gene's germline CDR1 is MNHEY and CDR2 SVGAGI. The V end lost 8 bases, the J end lost 6 bases, and 12 bases lay between the germline ends. This CDR3 contains 12 residues. The CDR3 region is CASSLTGDTQYF. The CDR3 DNA sequence: TGTGCCAGCTCCCTGACCGGGGATACGCAGTATTTT.

The chain is built from TRBV6-5 and TRBJ1-5; D not resolved. The V gene lost 0 bases and the J gene lost 7 bases, with 10 bases spanning the gap. From germline, CDR1 is MNHEY and CDR2 SVGAGI. There are 14 residues in the CDR3. The CDR3 loop reads CASSYSGVEQPQHF. CDR3 in DNA: TGTGCCAGCAGTTACTCCGGGGTGGAGCAGCCCCAGCATTTT.

The V and J genes are TRBV6-1 and TRBJ2-7; 7 nucleotides line up with TRBD1. The CDR3 loop spans 15 amino acids. V shed 5 bases and J 5 bases; nucleotides not matched to a gene: 12. Per germline, CDR1 MNHNS and CDR2 SASEGT. CDR3 residues: CASSSSDQGVDEQYF. The CDR3 DNA reads TGTGCCAGCAGTTCATCCGATCAGGGGGTCGACGAGCAGTACTTC.

V gene TRBV13 combines with J gene TRBJ1-2; no clear D. Deletions cut 5 bases from V and 5 bases from J, with 15 bases between. CDR3 length equals 14 residues. From germline, CDR1 is PRHDT and CDR2 FYEKMQ (reference sequence). This chain's CDR3 is CASSPRPADYGYTF. CDR3 DNA sequence: TGTGCCAGCAGCCCCCGTCCCGCAGATTATGGCTACACCTTC. The entire variable domain, with the rest obtained from reference TRBV13 and TRBJ1-2, is as follows: AAGVIQSPRHLIKEKRETATLKCYPIPRHDTVYWYQQGPGQDPQFLISFYEKMQSDKGSIPDRFSAQQFSDYHSELNMSSLELGDSALYFCASSPRPADYGYTFGSGTRLTVV.

This sequence joins TRBV7-2 and TRBJ2-1, with 7 bases lining up with TRBD2. From germline, CDR1 is SGHTA and CDR2 FQGNSA. This CDR3 spans 15 amino acids. V lost 7 bases and J lost 6; bases outside the gene matches: 12. For the CDR3, the DNA is TGTGCCAGCACCAGGAGCGGGACCCCCCGCAATGAGCAGTTCTTC. Translation gives CASTRSGTPRNEQFF.